These T cell receptor beta chains were read from a single sample in a study of shared clonotypes between healthy human individuals. Using immunoSEQ multiplex PCR, the repertoire was profiled, and TCRdb retains in-frame clones only, with some absent. This table has some 470,000 clones, about three quarters appearing once. Sequenced input: PBMCs. Receptor source: a woman aged 40 to 50 in good health. Some clones in this sample may be carry-over from other donors' samples. Each CDR3 is given with its conserved first and last residue. Fields, in order: V gene, J gene, CDR3 protein.

>TRBV7-3|TRBJ2-7
CASSSDGTSAQYF
>TRBV4-1|TRBJ1-2
CASSPRSGRSYGYTF
>TRBV5-4|TRBJ2-5
CASSLEGQDGETQYF
>TRBV9|TRBJ2-5
CASSWGDRETQYF
>TRBV7-6|TRBJ1-5
CASSLRDSWNQPQHF
>TRBV4-1|TRBJ2-1
CASSQVAREQFF
>TRBV4-3|TRBJ1-3
CASSPQSVSGNTIYF
>TRBV21-1|TRBJ2-1
CASDEREDNEQFF
>TRBV30|TRBJ2-5
CAWSGTRGETQYF
>TRBV6-5|TRBJ2-5
CASTAGFQETQYF
>TRBV9|TRBJ1-1
CASSVGPNTEAFF
>TRBV5-1|TRBJ2-2
CASSYGRGVGELFF
>TRBV6-5|TRBJ1-2
CASSPNAGTGRVYTF
>TRBV11-1|TRBJ2-7
CASSLATSRQGKNEQYF